This T cell receptor (beta chain) was captured by sequencing in a study of spatial heterogeneity in lung cancer. Each CDR3 protein gets one entry after TCRdb re-called the 5' RACE reads with MiXCR. This table holds under 30,000 distinct CDR3 sequences, roughly 5.5% found once. Time point described: blood at routine non-recurrence follow-up after resection. Material for sequencing was whole RNA from tumor, nontumor lung or frozen PBMC, left unsorted. This clonotype was seen ten or more times. Deletions cut 5 bases from V and 11 bases from J, with 12 bases between. The CDR3 has 12 amino acids. The source was PBMCs, collected at follow-up. The sequence was collected from a male donor with early-stage non-small cell lung cancer. V gene TRBV12-3 or TRBV12-4 combines with J gene TRBJ1-4; D gene uncertain. The CDR3 reads CASSPPSGKLFF. The CDR3 nucleotides are TGTGCCAGCAGTCCCCCATCCGGTAAACTGTTTTTT.